One sample yielded the 20 T cell receptor beta chains listed below, sequenced in a study of radiation and T cells in renal cell carcinoma (TCRdb year 2020). The library came from the immunoSEQ multiplex PCR assay. TCRdb carries this immuneACCESS record with in-frame sequences only. Its versions omit some clonotypes, under half of them owing to an unresolved V gene in the studies checked, with the rest unexplained. The sample includes over 120,000 clones, with around nine tenths observed a single time. The biggest ten clones account for around a sixth of the sample. This sample's time point label indicates: blood 4 weeks post-SBRT, at nephrectomy. The treatment or condition label, as the study defines it: 15 Gy SBRT to primary tumor, nephrectomy 4 weeks later. The source was blood, collected from a patient whose treatment included radiotherapy and nephrectomy. These receptor sequences come from a woman aged 45-59 years with renal cell carcinoma.

V and J are TRBV5-4 and TRBJ1-2; 8 positions match TRBD1. The CDR3 covers 13 residues. Germline V gene data show CDR1 as SGHNT and CDR2 as YYREEE (reference sequence). V was clipped by 4 bases and J by 5 bases; unmatched bases: 4. CDR3 sequence reads: CASSLGTGYGYTF. CDR3 nucleotide sequence: TGTGCCAGCAGCCTCGGGACAGGTTATGGCTACACCTTC. The whole variable domain, filled in from reference TRBV5-4 and TRBJ1-2, reads ETGVTQSPTHLIKTRGQQVTLRCSSQSGHNTVSWYQQALGQGPQFIFQYYREEENGRGNFPPRFSGLQFPNYSSELNVNALELDDSALYLCASSLGTGYGYTFGSGTRLTVV.

This rearrangement joins TRBV6-1 to TRBJ1-1; 7 bases align to TRBD1. The V and J ends lost 6 bases and 3 bases, in that order; junction bases with no gene match: 10. The germline V gene encodes CDR1 MNHNS and CDR2 SASEGT. This CDR3 has 15 amino acids. The CDR3 protein is CASRFDRVSYTEAFF. CDR3 nucleotides: TGTGCCAGCAGATTCGACAGGGTCTCATACACTGAAGCTTTCTTT.

This chain joins TRBV4-3 and TRBJ1-1; 7 bases line up with TRBD1. The CDR3 sequence is 16 residues long. J was trimmed by 0 bases and V by 0 bases; bases with no gene match: 4. Germline values: CDR1 LGHNA, CDR2 YSLEER. Written as DNA, the CDR3 is TGCGCCAGCAGCCAAGATCCGACAGGGATGAACACTGAAGCTTTCTTT. This encodes CASSQDPTGMNTEAFF.

The CDR3 region has the DNA TGTGCCTGGAGTGTAGCAGCGGGGGGGAATACGCAGTATTTT. This translates into CAWSVAAGGNTQYF. V and J are TRBV30 and TRBJ2-3; 10 nucleotides agree with TRBD2. CDR1 and CDR2 (germline): GTSNPN, SVGIG (reference sequence). With 0 bases clipped from V and 7 bases from J, the junction kept 4 bases outside the gene matches. The CDR3 has 14 amino acids.

This clone was seen more than once but under ten times. The CDR3, as DNA: TGTGCCAGCAGTCGTACCGCAGGGGGCGACTATGGCTACACCTTC. Residues: CASSRTAGGDYGYTF. The chain uses TRBV7-9 and TRBJ1-2, with 8 bases lining up with TRBD1. CDR1 and CDR2 from the germline V gene are SEHNR and FQNEAQ (reference sequence). J was trimmed by 3 bases and V by 6 bases; bases with no gene match: 9. CDR3 size: 15 residues.

This clone was detected a few times. The chain couples TRBV30 to TRBJ1-4, with D perhaps TRBD1 (6 bases). Germline-derived CDR1 and CDR2 are GTSNPN and SVGIG (reference sequence). Between the trimmed V and J ends, which lost 0 bases and 5 bases, there was a span of 7 bases. This CDR3 has 13 residues. In DNA, the CDR3 is TGTGCCTGGAGTGTTGACAGGAATGAAAAACTGTTTTTT. It translates to CAWSVDRNEKLFF.

The chain is built from TRBV18 and TRBJ2-5, with a weak D call TRBD1 (5 bases). This CDR3 is 14 amino acids long. Germline V lookup: CDR1 KGHSH, CDR2 LQKENI. V lost 3 bases, J lost 4 bases, and 12 bases lay in between. The CDR3 spells CASSPRADRETQYF. The CDR3 region has the DNA TGTGCCAGCTCACCCCGGGCCGACAGAGAGACCCAGTACTTC.

This chain uses TRBV7-2 with TRBJ2-7; 8 bases align to TRBD1. CDR3 size: 15 residues. Germline V gives CDR1 SGHTA, CDR2 FQGNSA. V was clipped by 5 bases and J by 4 bases; unmatched bases: 10. CDR3 in amino acids: CASSKQRDRSYEQYF. CDR3 in DNA: TGTGCCAGCAGCAAACAACGGGACAGGTCTTACGAGCAGTACTTC.

This CDR3 reads CASSQGQNTEAFF. DNA of the CDR3: TGTGCCAGCTCACAGGGACAGAACACTGAAGCTTTCTTT. The rearrangement joins TRBV18 to TRBJ1-1; D perhaps matches TRBD1 (6 bases). Between the trimmed V and J ends, which lost 4 bases and 1 base, there was a span of 7 bases. There are 13 residues in the CDR3. Germline V gene sequence: CDR1 KGHSH, CDR2 LQKENI.

This clone has just a few counts. V is TRBV5-1 and J is TRBJ1-1; 10 nucleotides align to TRBD1. There are 16 residues in the CDR3. The germline V gene encodes CDR1 SGHRS and CDR2 YFSETQ. Trimming removed 0 bases from V and 4 bases from J; junction bases left unmatched: 6. The CDR3 here is CASSLGTGGGFTEAFF. CDR3 bases: TGCGCCAGCAGCTTGGGGACAGGGGGAGGATTCACTGAAGCTTTCTTT.

Remarks on this clone: The same CDR3 arises from other DNA sequences in this sample as well. The CDR3 bases are TGTGCCAGTTCGGGACGCTCCTATGGCTACACCTTC. Protein product: CASSGRSYGYTF. The chain joins TRBV25-1 to TRBJ1-2; tentative D call: TRBD1 (5 bases). The CDR3 contains 12 residues. Trimming cost V 9 bases and J 4 bases, with 12 bases left between them. The germline V gene has CDR1 MGHDK and CDR2 SYGVNS.

CDR3 sequence (DNA): TGTGCCAGCAGTCGGGACAGGGAGCGTGGCTACGAGCAGTACTTC. The encoded protein is CASSRDRERGYEQYF. The chain is built from TRBV6-6 and TRBJ2-7; 9 nucleotides line up with TRBD1. The CDR3 is 15 residues long. Unmatched junction bases numbered 8, after V lost 5 bases and J lost 3 bases. Germline V CDR1 and CDR2: MNHNY, SVGAGI (reference sequence).

V usage is TRBV9 and J usage is TRBJ2-7; TRBD1 matches at 7 bases. Germline assignment: CDR1 SGDLS and CDR2 YYNGEE. The V gene end was trimmed by 4 bases and the J gene end by 5 bases; junction bases not matched to a gene: 6. This CDR3 is built from 13 residues. CDR3 sequence reads: CASSMGTANEQYF. CDR3 nucleotides: TGTGCCAGCAGCATGGGGACAGCCAACGAGCAGTACTTC.

The chain links TRBV27 to TRBJ1-6, with D unresolved. This CDR3 is 14 amino acids long. CDR1 is MNHEY, CDR2 SMNVEV, per germline (reference sequence). V shed 0 bases and J shed 7 bases, with 7 bases lying between them. DNA for the CDR3: TGTGCCAGCAGTTTATCTGGCGGGAATTCACCCCTCCACTTT. Its protein is CASSLSGGNSPLHF.

This clone occurred a few times. The chain joins TRBV2 to TRBJ1-5; D is uncertain. V lost 6 bases, J lost 3 bases, and 9 bases lay in between. CDR3 length: 13 amino acids. The germline V gene has CDR1 SNHLY and CDR2 FYNNEI. CDR3 residues: CASSRENNQPQHF. In DNA, the CDR3 is TGTGCCAGCAGCCGGGAAAACAATCAGCCCCAGCATTTT.

This clone is a singleton in its sample. The genes are TRBV6-6 and TRBJ2-7; 10 bases are a match to TRBD1. CDR1 and CDR2 (germline): MNHNY, SVGAGI (reference sequence). V trimming: 5 bases; J trimming: 3 bases; junction bases outside the gene matches: 10. CDR3 length: 16 amino acids. The CDR3 coding sequence is TGTGCCAGCAGTAAGACGGTCGGGACAGGGGTCTACGAGCAGTACTTC. Its translation is CASSKTVGTGVYEQYF.

This clone has just one count. The V gene is TRBV6-5, the J gene TRBJ1-3, with D uncertain. The CDR3 sequence is 15 residues long. CDR1 is MNHEY, CDR2 SVGAGI, per germline. V was pared by 0 bases and J by 4 bases, with 10 bases between. Written as DNA, the CDR3 is TGTGCCAGCAGTTACTCCCGTGGGTGGGGAAACACCATATATTTT. Translation gives CASSYSRGWGNTIYF.

CDR3 protein: CASSQADTQYF. As DNA, the CDR3 is TGCGCCAGCAGCCAAGCGGATACGCAGTATTTT. This chain joins TRBV4-3 and TRBJ2-3, with D uncertain. The CDR3 totals 11 residues. Trimming pared 1 base from V and 6 bases from J, leaving 2 bases between. Germline CDR1 reads LGHNA; CDR2 reads YSLEER.

The V call is TRBV7-2, the J call TRBJ1-5; TRBD1 aligns across 9 bases. The CDR3 spans 15 residues. Trimming took 7 bases from V and 3 from J; bases not matched to a gene: 7. The germline CDR1 and CDR2 sequences are SGHTA and FQGNSA. The CDR3 here is CASKLQGAVNQPQHF. In DNA form, the CDR3 reads TGTGCCAGCAAATTACAGGGGGCGGTCAATCAGCCCCAGCATTTT.

V gene TRBV5-6 combines with J gene TRBJ1-3; weak D call: TRBD1 (6 bases). Germline CDR1 reads SGHDT; CDR2 reads YYEEEE. The V gene lost 0 bases and the J gene lost 4 bases, with 14 bases spanning the gap. The CDR3 is made up of 16 amino acids. The chain's CDR3 is CASSLVGTRGGNTIYF. The DNA for the CDR3 is TGTGCCAGCAGCTTGGTTGGGACAAGGGGAGGAAACACCATATATTTT. Combining the CDR3 with reference TRBV5-6 and TRBJ1-3 gives the whole variable domain DAGVTQSPTHLIKTRGQQVTLRCSPKSGHDTVSWYQQALGQGPQFIFQYYEEEERQRGNFPDRFSGHQFPNYSSELNVNALLLGDSALYLCASSLVGTRGGNTIYFGEGSWLTVV.